These T cell receptor beta chains were read from a single sample in a study of T cells in Graves' hyperthyroidism and ophthalmopathy. TCRdb recomputed calls from the multiplex PCR reads with MiXCR, one row per CDR3 protein. The data show about 370,000 distinct CDR3 sequences, roughly 15% seen once. The sequenced sample consisted of blood. The receptors stem from a woman aged 60-75 years with Graves' ophthalmopathy. Each CDR3 is given with its conserved first and last residue. A D gene is named only where the DNA matches it firmly. Clone size, where shown, is once, few, many, or a class for clones that have expanded.

clone size	D gene	J gene	V gene	CDR3 protein	CDR3 DNA
many	.	TRBJ1-1	TRBV20-1	CSARDRNKEAFF	TGCAGTGCTAGAGATCGAAATAAGGAAGCTTTCTTT
few	.	TRBJ1-2	TRBV6-1	CASSPARGSYGYTF	TGTGCCAGCAGTCCGGCCAGGGGCAGCTATGGCTACACCTTC
many	TRBD2	TRBJ2-3	TRBV5-1	CASSIEGRGSGTQYF	TGCGCCAGCAGCATTGAGGGGCGGGGGTCAGGTACGCAGTATTTT
.	.	TRBJ1-4	TRBV7-9	CASSSQGFDEKLFF	TGTGCCAGCAGCTCCCAGGGATTCGATGAAAAACTGTTTTTT
many	.	TRBJ2-5	TRBV2	CASSEGSQETQYF	TGTGCCAGCAGTGAAGGAAGTCAAGAGACCCAGTACTTC
many	.	TRBJ2-5	TRBV7-8	CASSPTGGERETQYF	TGTGCCAGCAGCCCCACGGGCGGGGAGCGGGAGACCCAGTACTTC
.	.	TRBJ1-5	TRBV28	CASSFDGDQPQHF	TGTGCCAGCAGTTTCGACGGAGATCAGCCCCAGCATTTT
many	.	TRBJ1-6	TRBV2	CASSSYSLHF	TGTGCCAGCTCGTCGTATTCCCTCCACTTT
few	.	TRBJ2-5	TRBV18	CASSQATTAGETQYF	TGTGCCAGCTCACAGGCAACGACAGCCGGAGAGACCCAGTACTTC
many	.	TRBJ2-1	TRBV20-1	CSARVRWGGYNEQFF	TGCAGTGCTAGAGTCCGATGGGGCGGATACAATGAGCAGTTCTTC
.	TRBD2	TRBJ2-3	TRBV11-2	CASSLVGLAGGTDTQYF	TGTGCCAGCAGCTTAGTCGGACTAGCGGGAGGCACAGATACGCAGTATTTT
.	.	TRBJ2-4	TRBV7-7	CASPHAAPQTKNIQYF	TGTGCCAGTCCTCACGCGGCCCCACAAACCAAAAACATTCAGTACTTC
many	TRBD1	TRBJ2-7	TRBV30	CAWSGTGVAYEQYF	TGTGCCTGGAGTGGGACAGGGGTCGCCTACGAGCAGTACTTC
many	TRBD1	TRBJ2-6	TRBV11-2	CASSLNTGAYSSGANVLTF	TGTGCCAGCAGCTTAAATACAGGGGCCTACAGCTCTGGGGCCAACGTCCTGACTTTC
many	TRBD1	TRBJ2-1	TRBV6-1	CASRKDFDRASEQFF	TGTGCCAGCAGGAAAGATTTCGACAGGGCGAGTGAGCAGTTCTTC
.	TRBD1	TRBJ2-5	TRBV20-1	CSARPDRAQETQYF	TGCAGTGCTAGGCCCGACAGGGCACAAGAGACCCAGTACTTC
few	.	TRBJ1-3	TRBV9	CASSSIIGDTIYF	TGTGCCAGCAGCTCTATTATCGGGGACACCATATATTTT
.	TRBD2	TRBJ2-3	TRBV20-1	CSAMQLAGGTDTQYF	TGCAGTGCTATGCAACTAGCGGGAGGCACAGATACGCAGTATTTT
.	.	TRBJ2-1	TRBV6-1	CASSRGWGRAGQFF	TGTGCCAGCAGCCGGGGTTGGGGCAGGGCGGGGCAGTTCTTC
.	.	TRBJ2-5	TRBV7-9	CASSSDSVYQGTQYF	TGTGCCAGCAGCAGTGACTCCGTGTACCAAGGGACCCAGTACTTC
many	.	TRBJ1-1	TRBV28	CASCWAGRNTEAFF	TGTGCCAGCTGCTGGGCAGGGCGGAACACTGAAGCTTTCTTT
many	TRBD2	TRBJ2-1	TRBV12-3/TRBV12-4	CASSLASGIGEQFF	TGTGCCAGCAGTTTAGCTAGCGGGATTGGTGAGCAGTTCTTC
many	.	TRBJ2-1	TRBV3-1	CASSQGPGDEQFF	TGTGCCAGCAGCCAGGGACCGGGCGATGAGCAGTTCTTC
.	TRBD2	TRBJ2-1	TRBV5-1	CASSLWASGRANEQFF	TGCGCCAGCAGCTTATGGGCTAGCGGGAGGGCCAATGAGCAGTTCTTC
many	TRBD2	TRBJ2-1	TRBV9	CASSPGTSGRAHEQFF	TGTGCCAGCAGCCCAGGGACTAGCGGGAGGGCACATGAGCAGTTCTTC
.	TRBD2	TRBJ2-1	TRBV7-2	CASSRLAGGTLGVNEQFF	TGTGCCAGCAGCCGACTAGCGGGAGGAACCCTTGGGGTGAATGAGCAGTTCTTC
many	.	TRBJ2-3	TRBV11-2	CASSFWDSTDTQYF	TGTGCCAGCAGCTTCTGGGACAGCACAGATACGCAGTATTTT
.	TRBD2	TRBJ2-6	TRBV2	CASTGTSLSGANVLTF	TGTGCCAGCACAGGGACTAGTTTATCTGGGGCCAACGTCCTGACTTTC
many	.	TRBJ1-2	TRBV15	CATAPEPSAPYGYTF	TGTGCCACCGCCCCGGAGCCGAGCGCCCCTTATGGCTACACCTTC
many	.	TRBJ1-3	TRBV3-1	CASSQDVSASGNTIYF	TGTGCCAGCAGCCAAGATGTGTCAGCCTCTGGAAACACCATATATTTT
few	TRBD2	TRBJ2-1	TRBV28	CASSTSGRRNEQFF	TGTGCCAGCAGTACTAGCGGGAGGAGGAATGAGCAGTTCTTC
.	.	TRBJ1-4	TRBV18	CASSPQSRGGEKLFF	TGTGCCAGCTCACCACAGTCCAGGGGAGGTGAAAAACTGTTTTTT
many	.	TRBJ2-3	TRBV29-1	CSGLVGGTDTQYF	TGCAGCGGCTTAGTGGGAGGCACAGATACGCAGTATTTT
many	.	TRBJ1-1	TRBV11-2	CASSPRQPNTEAFF	TGTGCCAGCAGCCCTCGACAGCCGAACACTGAAGCTTTCTTT
.	.	TRBJ2-3	TRBV10-1	CATKGRGTDTQYF	TGCGCCACCAAAGGACGGGGAACAGATACGCAGTATTTT
few	.	TRBJ1-5	TRBV12-5	CASGLVGGGSNSQPQHF	TGTGCTAGTGGTTTGGTAGGTGGAGGGAGTAACTCGCAGCCCCAGCATTTT
few	TRBD1	TRBJ1-2	TRBV30	CAWSVHPGQGLYGYTF	TGTGCCTGGAGTGTACACCCAGGACAGGGACTCTATGGCTACACCTTC
.	.	TRBJ2-7	TRBV14	CASSQGQVGLGVYEQYF	TGTGCCAGCAGCCAAGGTCAGGTGGGGCTAGGAGTCTACGAGCAGTACTTC
many	TRBD1	TRBJ2-3	TRBV5-1	CASSPGQGIGGDTQYF	TGCGCCAGCAGCCCGGGACAGGGGATCGGTGGAGATACGCAGTATTTT
.	.	TRBJ2-3	TRBV9	CASSVGLASTDTQYF	TGTGCCAGCAGCGTAGGGCTAGCGAGCACAGATACGCAGTATTTT
many	TRBD1	TRBJ2-5	TRBV2	CASNRQGLRETQYF	TGTGCCAGCAATCGACAGGGGTTGCGAGAGACCCAGTACTTC
many	.	TRBJ2-7	TRBV20-1	CSARKPGEAYEQYF	TGCAGTGCTAGAAAGCCAGGTGAAGCCTACGAGCAGTACTTC
.	.	TRBJ2-1	TRBV7-3	CASSSTRRTEQFF	TGTGCCAGCAGCTCCACCCGCCGTACTGAGCAGTTCTTC
.	.	TRBJ1-4	TRBV2	CASRIRREEKLFF	TGTGCCAGCAGGATACGGCGTGAAGAAAAACTGTTTTTT
many	TRBD2	TRBJ2-3	TRBV2	CAGPPRLAAGDTQYF	TGTGCCGGACCACCAAGACTAGCTGCGGGGGATACGCAGTATTTT
many	.	TRBJ1-1	TRBV20-1	CSASEGVSHTEAFF	TGCAGTGCTAGTGAGGGGGTCAGCCACACTGAAGCTTTCTTT